This T cell receptor beta chain was sequenced for a study of blood T cell repertoires in COVID-19. Libraries were prepared by immunoSEQ multiplex PCR; TCRdb keeps only in-frame clonotypes and omits some of them. The sample includes about 72,000 clones, around 82% of them seen just once. This clone came up a few times. The receptor's source is a man in his sixties with acute or convalescent COVID-19. The sequenced sample consisted of peripheral blood.

The chain's CDR3 is CASSLRGTGFGNTIYF. The DNA for the CDR3 is TGTGCCAGCAGCTTAAGGGGGACAGGGTTCGGAAACACCATATATTTT. V and J are TRBV7-2 and TRBJ1-3, with TRBD1 matching over 9 bases. The CDR3 extends over 16 amino acids. The trim removed 2 bases at V and 4 bases at J, leaving 6 bases unmatched. Germline V CDR1 and CDR2: SGHTA, FQGNSA.